This paragraph covers one TCR beta chain sequence. Authors' analysis steps: Amplifying reference gene primers gave estimates of nucleated cell counts. The assay was immunoSEQ multiplex PCR, and TCRdb's table has in-frame clones only and misses some. V and J calls and clone size are as listed in that table; D and trimming were resolved from the DNA. The table lists over 35,000 clones, approximately 86% of them singletons. The sample belongs to a study of blood T cell repertoires in COVID-19. Study-wide context: The United States, Italy and Spain were the sources of the acute and convalescent COVID-19 samples. PBMCs, B-cell-depleted T cells, or T cells provided the cDNA or gDNA that made up the material.

The sample taken for sequencing was peripheral blood. This clonotype was sampled from a human donor in a cohort sampled during active COVID-19.

In DNA, the CDR3 is TGTGCCAGCAGTTTCACAGACAGGGCCCGCGGCTACACCTTC. Amino acid sequence: CASSFTDRARGYTF. The rearrangement uses TRBV6-2 or TRBV6-3 and TRBJ1-2; 7 bases are a match to TRBD1. CDR1 and CDR2 from the germline V gene are MNHEY and SVGEGT. The CDR3 consists of 14 residues. V shed 4 bases, J shed 8 bases, and the junction held 10 bases outside the gene matches.